Below, 10 T cell receptor beta chains from the same sample are listed, as sequenced in a study of blood T cells in healthy people across ages. A second 7 to 11 cycle PCR used barcoded and J-beta primers. Using its own MiXCR run on the 5' RACE reads, TCRdb lists one record per CDR3 protein. The sample has under 700,000 distinct CDR3 sequences, approximately 25% seen once. The same sample was also studied in work on T cells of mothers and their children.

Specimen: blood. These receptors were collected from a boy aged 5-17 years in good health.

This clonotype was seen more than once but under ten times. The CDR3 spells CSVAGDDGYTF. CDR3 DNA: TGCAGCGTTGCAGGGGACGATGGCTACACCTTC. V usage is TRBV29-1 and J usage is TRBJ1-2; D is possibly TRBD1 (6 bases). Per the germline V gene, CDR1 is SQVTM and CDR2 is ANQGSEA. The CDR3 runs 11 residues. V lost 4 bases, J lost 6 bases, and 9 bases lay in between.

The chain has TRBV7-3 and TRBJ2-5, with D perhaps given as TRBD1 or TRBD2 (6 bases each). The CDR3 covers 15 residues. Germline V gene data show CDR1 as SGHTA and CDR2 as FQGTGA. Deletions cut 2 bases from V and 5 bases from J, with 15 bases between. The CDR3 reads CASSLGVVGGETQYF. As DNA, the CDR3 is TGTGCCAGCAGCTTAGGAGTAGTAGGGGGGGAGACCCAGTACTTC.

The chain uses TRBV19 and TRBJ2-7, with TRBD1 matching over 8 bases. The CDR3 runs 15 residues. Losses at the gene ends were 4 bases for V and 3 bases for J; bases not matched to a gene: 8. Per germline, CDR1 LNHDA and CDR2 SQIVND (reference sequence). CDR3 in amino acids: CASSTGQGSHYEQYF. CDR3 bases: TGTGCCAGTAGTACCGGACAGGGCTCACACTACGAGCAGTACTTC.

The chain links TRBV20-1 to TRBJ2-1; 10 nucleotides match TRBD1. The V and J ends lost 2 bases and 7 bases, in that order; junction bases with no gene match: 5. CDR3 length: 14 amino acids. Germline V lookup: CDR1 DFQATT, CDR2 SNEGSKA (reference sequence). CDR3 DNA sequence: TGCAGTGCTAGACCGGGACAGGGGAGGAATGAGCAGTTCTTC. It translates to CSARPGQGRNEQFF.

The chain carries TRBV3-1 and TRBJ2-5; possibly TRBD2 for D (5 bases). The germline V gene encodes CDR1 LGHDT and CDR2 YNNKEL (reference sequence). The CDR3 runs to 14 residues. Trimming took 0 bases from V and 3 from J, leaving 8 bases between them. CDR3 DNA sequence: TGTGCCAGCAGCCAAGATCCACTAGAAGAGACCCAGTACTTC. Translated: CASSQDPLEETQYF.

The genes are TRBV12-3 or TRBV12-4 and TRBJ2-1; D is ambiguous. The J call is in doubt because the DNA end fits TRBJ2-5 better. This CDR3 comprises 14 residues. CDR3 sequence (DNA): TGTGCCAGCAGTCAGATGGAAGGGTTTGAGACCCAGTACTTC. Protein sequence: CASSQMEGFETQYF.

Ten or more counts support this clonotype. The rearrangement uses TRBV7-8 and TRBJ2-1; no firm D call. V lost 2 bases and J lost 0, with 8 bases in between. The CDR3 is 15 residues long. Germline CDR1 SGHVS, CDR2 FQNEAQ. In DNA, the CDR3 is TGTGCCAGCAGCTTATACCAGGTCTCCTACAATGAGCAGTTCTTC. Its translation: CASSLYQVSYNEQFF.

This clonotype was detected only a few times. The J gene is TRBJ2-7, the V gene TRBV19; the D gene is possibly TRBD2 (6 bases). Looked up from germline, CDR1 is LNHDA and CDR2 is SQIVND (reference sequence). The ends were cut back, 5 bases at V and 3 bases at J, with 11 bases in the middle. CDR3 size: 13 residues. The CDR3 spells CASSLGLIYEQYF. The CDR3 bases are TGTGCCAGTAGTCTAGGACTAATCTACGAGCAGTACTTC.

This clonotype was counted a few times. The chain employs TRBV6-5 and TRBJ2-5; TRBD1 matches at 8 bases. Near its end, the DNA agrees better with TRBJ2-1, so the J call may be wrong. The CDR3 is 15 residues long. CDR1 is MNHEY, CDR2 SVGAGI, per germline. The CDR3: CASSPGTGNLGEQFF. In DNA, the CDR3 is TGTGCCAGCAGCCCCGGGACAGGTAACTTGGGTGAGCAGTTCTTC.

The V and J genes are TRBV12-5 and TRBJ2-3; 7 bases fit TRBD1. Germline CDR1 is LGHNT and CDR2 is FRNRAP. Trimming removed 5 bases from V and 4 bases from J; junction bases left unmatched: 9. This CDR3 has 15 amino acids. This CDR3 reads CASGETGSIADTQYF. The CDR3 DNA reads TGTGCTAGTGGTGAGACAGGGAGTATAGCAGATACGCAGTATTTT.